The next 3 T cell receptor beta chains were all read from a single sample in a study of cytomegalovirus exposure and HLA in healthy donors. Both 60 Vbeta primers and 13 Jbeta primers went into the PCR. The protocol was immunoSEQ multiplex PCR, while the TCRdb copy is restricted to in-frame clones and leaves out a portion. The profile shows about 180,000 clones, less than 85% of them singletons. Sequencing was carried out using PBMCs. All receptors come from a boy aged 2-15 years in good health and CMV-seronegative.

The chain carries TRBV15 and TRBJ1-1; a weak D match, TRBD1 (6 bases). The CDR3 runs to 15 residues. V was trimmed by 3 bases and J by 3 bases, leaving 14 bases between them. Germline V gene lookup returns CDR1 LNHNV and CDR2 YYDKDF (reference sequence). CDR3 DNA: TGTGCCACCAGCAGTCAACAGGGAATTGACACTGAAGCTTTCTTT. This gives the protein CATSSQQGIDTEAFF.

The chain joins TRBV27 to TRBJ2-1; 10 nucleotides align to TRBD2. CDR3 length equals 18 residues. V lost 0 bases, J lost 5 bases, and 10 bases stayed unmatched. Germline lookup yields CDR1 MNHEY and CDR2 SMNVEV (reference sequence). The chain's CDR3 is CASSLSVSSGSAHNEQFF. The CDR3, as DNA: TGTGCCAGCAGTTTATCAGTGTCTAGCGGGAGCGCGCACAATGAGCAGTTCTTC.

The chain joins TRBV2 to TRBJ2-7; TRBD2 agrees at 8 bases. Looked up from germline, CDR1 is SNHLY and CDR2 is FYNNEI. V was pared by 4 bases and J by 4 bases, with 21 bases of the junction left unmatched. This CDR3 is 19 amino acids long. CDR3: CASSAPSGLSGVAFYEQYF. The CDR3 DNA is TGTGCCAGCAGTGCACCTAGCGGGCTGTCAGGGGTGGCCTTTTACGAGCAGTACTTC. Complete variable domain (other parts from reference TRBV2 and TRBJ2-7): EPEVTQTPSHQVTQMGQEVILRCVPISNHLYFYWYRQILGQKVEFLVSFYNNEISEKSEIFDDQFSVERPDGSNFTLKIRSTKLEDSAMYFCASSAPSGLSGVAFYEQYFGPGTRLTVT.